This is a list of T cell receptor beta chains from one sample in a study of blood T cell repertoires in COVID-19. Data came from immunoSEQ multiplex PCR; TCRdb stores just in-frame clones and leaves some out. There are 30,000 to 40,000 clones in the sample; around 86% occur only once, and more than 5.5% lies in the top ten. Material: peripheral blood. Every receptor here comes from a woman aged 80 or older with active or convalescent COVID-19. CDR3s include the opening cysteine and the closing phenylalanine or tryptophan. Each record gives: V gene, clone size, J gene, D gene, CDR3 protein, CDR3 DNA. D genes are given only for firm matches. Not every row has a clone size; where given, it reads once, few, many or a size class.

V gene: TRBV2; clone size: -; J gene: TRBJ2-1; D gene: TRBD1; CDR3 protein: CASSGGQGSYNEQFF; CDR3 DNA: TGTGCCAGCAGTGGGGGACAGGGATCCTACAATGAGCAGTTCTTC
V gene: TRBV28; clone size: once; J gene: TRBJ2-7; D gene: TRBD1; CDR3 protein: CASSLTGQTLEQYF; CDR3 DNA: TGTGCCAGCAGTTTAACGGGACAGACACTCGAGCAGTACTTC
V gene: TRBV19; clone size: -; J gene: TRBJ1-2; D gene: TRBD1; CDR3 protein: CASSIVTGGYGYTF; CDR3 DNA: TGTGCCAGTAGTATAGTCACAGGGGGCTATGGCTACACCTTC
V gene: TRBV27; clone size: -; J gene: TRBJ1-6; D gene: -; CDR3 protein: CASSPRGGDFNSPLHF; CDR3 DNA: TGTGCCAGCAGTCCCCGGGGGGGGGATTTTAATTCACCCCTCCACTTT
V gene: TRBV29-1; clone size: -; J gene: TRBJ1-2; D gene: -; CDR3 protein: CSSSSDRGGYTF; CDR3 DNA: TGCAGCTCCTCCTCGGATAGGGGAGGCTACACCTTC
V gene: TRBV2; clone size: -; J gene: TRBJ1-1; D gene: TRBD1; CDR3 protein: CAGAGGFNTEAFF; CDR3 DNA: TGTGCCGGAGCAGGGGGATTTAACACTGAAGCTTTCTTT
V gene: TRBV7-2; clone size: -; J gene: TRBJ1-1; D gene: -; CDR3 protein: CASSLARINTEAFF; CDR3 DNA: TGTGCCAGCAGCTTAGCGCGGATCAACACTGAAGCTTTCTTT
V gene: TRBV9; clone size: -; J gene: TRBJ2-1; D gene: TRBD2; CDR3 protein: CASSFRLAGDNEQFF; CDR3 DNA: TGTGCCAGCAGTTTTAGACTAGCGGGAGACAATGAGCAGTTCTTC
V gene: TRBV5-6; clone size: -; J gene: TRBJ1-1; D gene: TRBD1; CDR3 protein: CASSSTVTGYDTEAFF; CDR3 DNA: TGTGCCAGCAGCTCAACTGTGACAGGGTATGACACTGAAGCTTTCTTT
V gene: TRBV10-3; clone size: -; J gene: TRBJ2-1; D gene: -; CDR3 protein: CAISDLRASVVF; CDR3 DNA: TGTGCCATCAGTGATCTGAGGGCTAGCGTGGTCTTC
V gene: TRBV6-5; clone size: -; J gene: TRBJ2-7; D gene: TRBD1; CDR3 protein: CASSPRDRSFYEQYF; CDR3 DNA: TGTGCCAGCAGCCCCCGGGACAGGTCATTCTACGAGCAGTACTTC
V gene: TRBV5-1; clone size: -; J gene: TRBJ1-6; D gene: TRBD1; CDR3 protein: CASSLGDRSNSPLHF; CDR3 DNA: TGCGCCAGCAGCTTGGGGGACAGGAGTAATTCACCCCTCCACTTT
V gene: TRBV28; clone size: once; J gene: TRBJ2-5; D gene: TRBD2; CDR3 protein: CASSSSSGVGKTQYF; CDR3 DNA: TGTGCCAGCAGCTCCTCTAGCGGAGTCGGGAAGACCCAGTACTTC
V gene: TRBV18; clone size: -; J gene: TRBJ1-1; D gene: -; CDR3 protein: CASSPGPNTEAFF; CDR3 DNA: TGTGCCAGCTCACCGGGGCCGAACACTGAAGCTTTCTTT
V gene: TRBV7-7; clone size: -; J gene: TRBJ2-2; D gene: TRBD2; CDR3 protein: CASSPRWAGVSVGELFF; CDR3 DNA: TGTGCCAGCAGTCCGAGGTGGGCGGGAGTCTCTGTCGGGGAGCTGTTTTTT
V gene: TRBV5-1; clone size: -; J gene: TRBJ1-3; D gene: TRBD1; CDR3 protein: CASRQNGQAGNTIYF; CDR3 DNA: TGCGCCAGCAGGCAAAACGGACAGGCTGGAAACACCATATATTTT
V gene: TRBV5-4; clone size: -; J gene: TRBJ2-1; D gene: -; CDR3 protein: CASSLPSANSYNEQFF; CDR3 DNA: TGTGCCAGCAGCTTACCTAGCGCAAACTCCTACAATGAGCAGTTCTTC
V gene: TRBV6-2/TRBV6-3; clone size: -; J gene: TRBJ2-1; D gene: -; CDR3 protein: CASSRQSLSYNEQFF; CDR3 DNA: TGTGCCAGCAGCCGACAGTCCCTATCCTACAATGAGCAGTTCTTC
V gene: TRBV5-1; clone size: -; J gene: TRBJ2-5; D gene: TRBD1; CDR3 protein: CASGTGGAWTQYF; CDR3 DNA: TGCGCCAGCGGGACAGGGGGGGCGTGGACCCAGTACTTC
V gene: TRBV24-1; clone size: -; J gene: TRBJ2-1; D gene: -; CDR3 protein: CATSDPGTQGNEQFF; CDR3 DNA: TGTGCCACCAGTGACCCCGGGACCCAGGGGAATGAGCAGTTCTTC
V gene: TRBV25-1; clone size: once; J gene: TRBJ1-2; D gene: -; CDR3 protein: CASSEGRNGANYGYTF; CDR3 DNA: TGTGCCAGCAGTGAAGGGAGGAACGGCGCTAACTATGGCTACACCTTC
V gene: TRBV6-2/TRBV6-3; clone size: -; J gene: TRBJ2-1; D gene: TRBD2; CDR3 protein: CASTPRGAGDYNEQFF; CDR3 DNA: TGTGCCAGCACCCCGAGGGGAGCGGGGGATTACAATGAGCAGTTCTTC
V gene: TRBV27; clone size: -; J gene: TRBJ1-2; D gene: -; CDR3 protein: CASSLTGSYGYTF; CDR3 DNA: TGTGCCAGCAGTTTAACAGGGAGCTATGGCTACACCTTC
V gene: TRBV5-1; clone size: -; J gene: TRBJ1-3; D gene: TRBD1; CDR3 protein: CASSWTGASGNTIYF; CDR3 DNA: TGCGCCAGCAGCTGGACAGGGGCCTCTGGAAACACCATATATTTT
V gene: TRBV20-1; clone size: -; J gene: TRBJ2-3; D gene: -; CDR3 protein: CSASDRGTQYF; CDR3 DNA: TGCAGTGCTAGCGATAGGGGTACGCAGTATTTT
V gene: TRBV6-2/TRBV6-3; clone size: -; J gene: TRBJ1-5; D gene: TRBD1; CDR3 protein: CASSYSGPGTGGPKQPQHF; CDR3 DNA: TGTGCCAGCAGTTACTCCGGTCCTGGGACAGGGGGCCCCAAGCAGCCCCAGCATTTT
V gene: TRBV7-6; clone size: few; J gene: TRBJ2-1; D gene: -; CDR3 protein: CASSLVGVTSYNEQFF; CDR3 DNA: TGTGCCAGCAGCTTAGTTGGAGTTACCTCCTACAATGAGCAGTTCTTC
V gene: TRBV29-1; clone size: -; J gene: TRBJ2-7; D gene: -; CDR3 protein: CSAYRTGRPWEQYF; CDR3 DNA: TGCAGCGCGTACAGGACCGGGCGGCCATGGGAGCAGTACTTC